Described below is a single T cell receptor beta chain sequence and its context. This clonotype was seen a handful of times. It lacks a known antigen. One base away there is no much larger clone; base qualities are not given. This sample stems from a study of T cell repertoires in cytomegalovirus infection (dated by TCRdb to about 2019). About the investigation overall: Donor HLA type was relevant to the analysis, because carriage of CMV infection together with the matching HLA type was indicated by public TCR beta signatures. What the research found in general, with its limitations: In both this cohort and an independent roughly 350-donor cohort, the cumulative frequency of public TCR beta family members distinguished carriers of CMV infection plus the relevant HLA type. The ex vivo response was dominated by HLA-C-restricted CMV-specific TCR beta clonotypes, and the single most frequent clonotype in two of eight donors was supplied by these HLA-C-restricted clonotypes.

TCRdb names Illumina HiSeq 1500 as the instrument used. The raw public data were reprocessed by TCRdb itself: fastp quality trimming at Q25, MiXCR clonotype calling, in-frame beta chains only. CDR3 protein duplicates are merged, each entry listing the most common genes and DNA. This sample comprises roughly 600,000 distinct CDR3 sequences, 20% to 30% of them detected only once. The ten largest clonotypes hold approximately 8% of the sample. The CDR1 and CDR2 encoded by the germline V gene are MNHEY and SVGAGI. The CDR3 goes from the cysteine to the phenylalanine over 11 residues. Only the CDR3 part of the read is kept: 33 bases, read in frame from the first base. The V and J ends are trimmed by 7 bases and 5 bases, leaving 8 bases between them.

Material: CD8+ T cells from PBMCs. The chain employs TRBV6-5 and TRBJ1-1, with no reliable assignment of the D segment. The origin of this receptor is a human donor in good health (CMV status not recorded). Some clones in this sample may be carry-over from other donors' samples. The DNA is as follows: TGTGCCAGCATGGGAGGGACTGAAGCTTTCTTT. This codes for CASMGGTEAFF.